The present T cell receptor (beta chain) was sequenced within a study of shared clonotypes between healthy human individuals. About the study: A couple of female and a few male donors aged 18 to 49 were enrolled. Study-level results: Generation of non-shared clonotypes was less probable than generation of clonotypes shared by all four donors.

TCRdb's table, derived via immunoSEQ multiplex PCR, lists solely in-frame clones and lacks some. Among roughly 2,000,000 clones listed, roughly 94% were seen once. CD45RO-negative cells were positively selected for CCR7, leaving out terminally differentiated effector memory CD45RA+ cells. Germline CDR1 is MDHEN and CDR2 is SYDVKM. The V end was cut by 3 bases, the J end by 8 bases, with 19 bases between. The CDR3 length is 15 residues. Details on this clone: No antigen is known for it.

The receptor was derived from a man between 18 and 29 years old in good health. The chain uses TRBV28 and TRBJ1-2; tentative D call: TRBD1 (5 bases). The sequenced material came from naive CD8+ T cells sorted from blood. The chain's CDR3 is CASSFSRGTGYGYTF. The DNA of the CDR3 is TGTGCCAGCAGTTTCTCCCGGGGGACGGGATACGGCTACACCTTC.